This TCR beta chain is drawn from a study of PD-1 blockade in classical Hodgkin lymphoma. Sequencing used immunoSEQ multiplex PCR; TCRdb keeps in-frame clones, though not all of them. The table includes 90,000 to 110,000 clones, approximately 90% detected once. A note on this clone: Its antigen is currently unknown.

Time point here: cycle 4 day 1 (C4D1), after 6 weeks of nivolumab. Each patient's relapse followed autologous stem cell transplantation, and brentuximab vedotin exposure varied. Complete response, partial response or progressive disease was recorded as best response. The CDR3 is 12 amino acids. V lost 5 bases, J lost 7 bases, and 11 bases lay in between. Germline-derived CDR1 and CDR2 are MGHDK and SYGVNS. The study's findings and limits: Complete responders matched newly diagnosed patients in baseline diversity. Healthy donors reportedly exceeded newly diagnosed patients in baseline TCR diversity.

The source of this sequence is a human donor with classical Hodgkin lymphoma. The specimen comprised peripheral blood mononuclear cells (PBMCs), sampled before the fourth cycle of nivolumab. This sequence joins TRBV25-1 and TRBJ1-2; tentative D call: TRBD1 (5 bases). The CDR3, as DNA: TGTGCCAGCAGTAGTTTGCAGGGTGGCTACACCTTC. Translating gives CASSSLQGGYTF.